Listed below are T cell receptor beta chains from one sample, sequenced in a study of T cell repertoires in ileal Crohn's disease. Assay: immunoSEQ multiplex PCR; the TCRdb copy retains only in-frame clones and omits some. The data hold roughly 9,100 clones, with around 81% observed a single time. Sequencing was carried out using ileal tissue. The receptors were sampled from an adult with Crohn's disease. CDR3s include the opening cysteine and the closing phenylalanine or tryptophan. The order of the fields is J gene, V gene, clone size, D gene, CDR3 protein, CDR3 DNA. D genes are given only for firm matches. Part of the rows lack a size; the others show once, few, many or a class for expanded clones.

TRBJ2-7 | TRBV18 | NA | TRBD1 | CASSPGQGYEGQYF | TGTGCCAGCTCACCGGGACAGGGGTATGAAGGGCAGTACTTC
TRBJ1-5 | TRBV2 | NA | NA | CASSEQGRRQPQHF | TGTGCCAGCAGTGAACAGGGGAGGCGACAGCCCCAGCATTTT
TRBJ1-4 | TRBV18 | NA | TRBD1 | CASSLSGTGDEKLFF | TGTGCCAGCTCACTCTCCGGGACAGGGGATGAAAAACTGTTTTTT
TRBJ2-3 | TRBV5-6 | NA | TRBD2 | CASSLSERGGISTDTQYF | TGTGCCAGCAGCCTTTCGGAGAGGGGAGGGATAAGCACAGATACGCAGTATTTT
TRBJ2-5 | TRBV7-3 | NA | NA | CASSLSLQETQYF | TGTGCCAGCAGCCTGTCCCTCCAAGAGACCCAGTACTTC
TRBJ1-2 | TRBV27 | NA | NA | CASSLPYGYTF | TGTGCCAGCAGTTTACCCTATGGCTACACCTTC
TRBJ1-5 | TRBV21-1 | once | NA | CASSKVTAFWPQHF | TGTGCCAGCAGCAAAGTTACAGCCTTCTGGCCCCAGCATTTT
TRBJ1-2 | TRBV19 | NA | NA | CASSMRGNYGYTF | TGTGCCAGTAGTATGAGAGGGAACTATGGCTACACCTTC
TRBJ2-3 | TRBV25-1 | NA | NA | CASSDRGPLMSTDTQYF | TGTGCCAGCAGTGACAGGGGCCCCCTGATGAGCACAGATACGCAGTATTTT
TRBJ2-3 | TRBV4-3 | NA | NA | CASSQDAPGLHGWGTDTQYF | TGCGCCAGCAGCCAAGATGCCCCGGGTCTTCACGGATGGGGCACAGATACGCAGTATTTT
TRBJ1-1 | TRBV19 | NA | NA | CASIGTATYTEAFF | TGTGCCAGTATAGGTACAGCCACTTACACTGAAGCTTTCTTT
TRBJ2-2 | TRBV10-3 | NA | TRBD1 | CATRTGDPGELFF | TGTGCCACCAGGACAGGGGACCCCGGGGAGCTGTTTTTT
TRBJ1-1 | TRBV5-1 | NA | NA | CASSLTNTEAFF | TGCGCCAGCAGCTTGACGAACACTGAAGCTTTCTTT
TRBJ1-2 | TRBV5-1 | NA | NA | CASSFSGYGYTF | TGCGCCAGCAGCTTTTCAGGATATGGCTACACCTTC
TRBJ2-7 | TRBV14 | NA | TRBD1 | CASSLRTGGTRSYEQYF | TGTGCCAGCAGCCTACGGACAGGGGGGACCAGGTCCTACGAGCAGTACTTC
TRBJ2-7 | TRBV6-6 | NA | TRBD2 | CASSRNSGRVWEQYF | TGTGCCAGCAGTCGAAATAGCGGGAGGGTGTGGGAGCAGTACTTC
TRBJ1-4 | TRBV29-1 | NA | NA | CSVQVDEKLFF | TGCAGCGTTCAGGTAGATGAAAAACTGTTTTTT
TRBJ2-1 | TRBV4-2 | NA | TRBD2 | CASSQGATSGEQFF | TGTGCCAGCAGCCAAGGGGCCACTAGCGGAGAGCAGTTCTTC
TRBJ1-4 | TRBV28 | NA | NA | CASSLEDTNEKLFF | TGTGCCAGCAGTTTAGAAGATACCAATGAAAAACTGTTTTTT
TRBJ2-1 | TRBV7-9 | once | NA | CASSLLGGGPDNEQFF | TGTGCCAGCAGCTTATTAGGGGGAGGGCCAGACAATGAGCAGTTCTTC
TRBJ2-7 | TRBV30 | NA | NA | CAWSSLGLTEYEQYF | TGTGCCTGGAGTTCCCTGGGACTCACAGAATACGAGCAGTACTTC
TRBJ2-3 | TRBV6-5 | NA | NA | CASSERSSYF | TGTGCCAGCAGTGAAAGGAGCAGTTATTTT
TRBJ2-1 | TRBV5-1 | few | NA | CASSPPGTTSYNEQFF | TGCGCCAGCAGCCCACCCGGGACGACCTCCTACAATGAGCAGTTCTTC
TRBJ2-5 | TRBV27 | NA | NA | CASSFEWGGETQYF | TGTGCCAGCAGTTTTGAGTGGGGAGGAGAGACCCAGTACTTC
TRBJ1-2 | TRBV6-1 | NA | NA | CASDRFLSNYGYTF | TGTGCCAGCGACAGGTTTCTGTCGAACTATGGCTACACCTTC
TRBJ1-4 | TRBV6-1 | NA | TRBD1 | CASSSTGGVNEKLFF | TGTGCCAGCAGTTCGACAGGGGGAGTTAATGAAAAACTGTTTTTT
TRBJ2-1 | TRBV7-3 | NA | TRBD1 | CASSLNSRTGEQFF | TGTGCCAGCAGCTTAAACTCACGGACAGGGGAGCAGTTCTTC
TRBJ1-2 | TRBV27 | few | NA | CASSLSGSGGYTF | TGTGCCAGCAGTTTATCAGGGTCTGGCGGCTACACCTTC
TRBJ2-1 | TRBV11-2 | NA | TRBD2 | CASSLGPGLAPYNEQFF | TGTGCCAGCAGCTTAGGGCCCGGACTAGCGCCTTACAATGAGCAGTTCTTC
TRBJ1-3 | TRBV5-5 | NA | NA | CASSPGVGAGNTIYF | TGTGCCAGCAGCCCAGGAGTGGGGGCTGGAAACACCATATATTTT
TRBJ2-5 | TRBV2 | NA | TRBD2 | CASRGLAGGKETQYF | TGTGCCAGCAGGGGACTAGCGGGAGGGAAGGAGACCCAGTACTTC
TRBJ2-2 | TRBV5-1 | few | NA | CASSQKPGTGELFF | TGCGCCAGCAGCCAAAAACCCGGCACCGGGGAGCTGTTTTTT
TRBJ1-4 | TRBV4-3 | NA | NA | CASSQDLASNEKLFF | TGCGCCAGCAGCCAAGATCTCGCTTCTAATGAAAAACTGTTTTTT
TRBJ1-4 | TRBV28 | NA | TRBD1 | CASSTLRPDREGGLNEKLFF | TGTGCCAGCAGTACTCTCCGCCCGGACAGGGAAGGGGGACTAAATGAAAAACTGTTTTTT
TRBJ1-1 | TRBV30 | NA | NA | CAWSLRDIDEAFF | TGTGCCTGGAGTCTCCGGGACATTGATGAAGCTTTCTTT
TRBJ2-5 | TRBV21-1 | NA | NA | CASSRGRGRVETQYF | TGTGCCAGCAGTCGGGGTCGAGGGCGAGTAGAGACCCAGTACTTC
TRBJ2-7 | TRBV10-3 | NA | TRBD2 | CAIRPGTSVYEQYF | TGTGCCATCAGACCAGGGACTAGCGTTTACGAGCAGTACTTC
TRBJ2-3 | TRBV4-2 | NA | TRBD1 | CASSLKQGGTDTQYF | TGTGCCAGCAGCCTTAAACAGGGGGGCACAGATACGCAGTATTTT
TRBJ2-1 | TRBV7-3 | NA | NA | CASSLYDRGYNEQFF | TGTGCCAGCAGCTTATATGATCGGGGGTACAATGAGCAGTTCTTC
TRBJ1-5 | TRBV6-5 | NA | NA | CASSYGGNQPQHF | TGTGCCAGCAGTTACGGGGGTAATCAGCCCCAGCATTTT
TRBJ1-1 | TRBV7-9 | NA | NA | CASSPMIPQAWGTEAFF | TGTGCCAGCAGCCCTATGATCCCACAGGCTTGGGGCACTGAAGCTTTCTTT